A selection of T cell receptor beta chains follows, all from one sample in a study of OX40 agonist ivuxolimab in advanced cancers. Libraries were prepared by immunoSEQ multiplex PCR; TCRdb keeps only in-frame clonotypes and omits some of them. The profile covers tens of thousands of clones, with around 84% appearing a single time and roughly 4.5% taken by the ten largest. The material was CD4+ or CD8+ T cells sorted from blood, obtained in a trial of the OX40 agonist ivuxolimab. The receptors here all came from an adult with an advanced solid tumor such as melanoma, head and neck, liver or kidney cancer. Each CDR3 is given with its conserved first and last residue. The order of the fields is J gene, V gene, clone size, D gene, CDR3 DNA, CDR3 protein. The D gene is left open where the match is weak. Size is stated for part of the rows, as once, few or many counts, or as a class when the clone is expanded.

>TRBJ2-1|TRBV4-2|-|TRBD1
TGTGCCAGCAGCCAAGTGCAGGGACAGACATTCTACAATGAGCAGTTCTTC
CASSQVQGQTFYNEQFF
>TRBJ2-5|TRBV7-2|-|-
TGTGCCAGCAGCTTAGATGGGCGGCAGACCGCCATGGAGACCCAGTACTTC
CASSLDGRQTAMETQYF
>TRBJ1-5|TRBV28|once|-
TGTGCCAGCAGTTTCCGGGACTTCAAAACGGGAGGACAGCCCCAGCATTTT
CASSFRDFKTGGQPQHF
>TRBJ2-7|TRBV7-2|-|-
TGTGCCAGCAGCTTGGGTCGGGGGTACGAGCAGTACTTC
CASSLGRGYEQYF
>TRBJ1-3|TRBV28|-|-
TGTGCCAGCAGTTCCCAAAACACCATATATTTT
CASSSQNTIYF
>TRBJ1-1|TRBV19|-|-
TGTGCCAGTAGTATGGGGGGGCAAAACACTGAAGCTTTCTTT
CASSMGGQNTEAFF
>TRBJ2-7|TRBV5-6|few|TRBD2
TGTGCCAGCAGCGCGGGACTAGCGAGGGGTTACGAGCAGTACTTC
CASSAGLARGYEQYF
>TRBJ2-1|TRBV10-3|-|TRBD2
TGTGCCATCAGTGAGTCGCTAGCGGGTTCTCATGAGCAGTTCTTC
CAISESLAGSHEQFF
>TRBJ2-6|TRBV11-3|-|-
TGTGCCAGCAGCTTACTGGGGGCCAACGTCCTGACTTTC
CASSLLGANVLTF
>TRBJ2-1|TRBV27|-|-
TGTGCCAGCAGTCCCCCCTCCAGCGCTGCCTTCAATGAGCAGTTCTTC
CASSPPSSAAFNEQFF
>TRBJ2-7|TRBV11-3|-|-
TGTGCCAGCAGCTTGTACGGCTCCAGCTACGAGCAGTACTTC
CASSLYGSSYEQYF
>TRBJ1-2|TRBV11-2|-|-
TGTGCCAGTGCTGCCAATCGGGGCGCCCGTGGCTACACCTTC
CASAANRGARGYTF
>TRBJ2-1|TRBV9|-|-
TGTGCCAGCAGCTCTCAATCGGAGGCGGTAGCTACGGATGAGCAGTTCTTC
CASSSQSEAVATDEQFF
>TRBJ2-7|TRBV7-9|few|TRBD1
TGTGCCAGCAGCTGGGACAGGGACGAGCAGTACTTC
CASSWDRDEQYF
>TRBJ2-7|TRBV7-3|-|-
TGTGCCAGCAGCTCACGGACGGGCTACGAGCAGTACTTC
CASSSRTGYEQYF
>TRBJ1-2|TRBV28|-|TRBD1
TGTGCCAGCGTCCCCAGGGGGAACTATGGCTACACCTTC
CASVPRGNYGYTF
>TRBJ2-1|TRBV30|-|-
TGTGCCTGGAGCGGGGGGACAATGGGCAATGAGCAGTTCTTC
CAWSGGTMGNEQFF
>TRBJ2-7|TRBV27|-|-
TGTGCCAGCAGTCCACACAACGAGGGGGAGCAGTACTTC
CASSPHNEGEQYF
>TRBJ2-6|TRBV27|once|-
TGTGCCAGCAGTTATCGCCTGGGCGACGGGGCCAACGTCCTGACTTTC
CASSYRLGDGANVLTF
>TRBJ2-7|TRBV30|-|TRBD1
TGTGCCTGGAGTTTAGACAGGGGCGCGTACGAGCAGTACTTC
CAWSLDRGAYEQYF
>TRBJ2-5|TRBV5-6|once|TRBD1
TGTGCCAGCAGCTGGGGGACAGCCGCCCAAGAGACCCAGTACTTC
CASSWGTAAQETQYF
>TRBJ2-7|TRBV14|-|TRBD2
TGTGCCAGCAGCCACGATTGTAGCGGGAGGGCCTCCGAGCAGTACTTC
CASSHDCSGRASEQYF
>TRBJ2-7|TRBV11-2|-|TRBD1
TGTGCCAGCAGCTTAGGGGACAGCTCCTACGAGCAGTACTTC
CASSLGDSSYEQYF
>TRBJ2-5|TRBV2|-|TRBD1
TGTGCCAGCAGTTCGCCGGGACAGGGTCACGAGACCCAGTACTTC
CASSSPGQGHETQYF
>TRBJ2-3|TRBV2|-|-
TGTGCCAGCAGTCCTGAGGCCACAGATACGCAGTATTTT
CASSPEATDTQYF
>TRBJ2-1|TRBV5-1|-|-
TGCGCCAGCAGACCCGACCCCGAGGGTACCAATGAGCAGTTCTTC
CASRPDPEGTNEQFF
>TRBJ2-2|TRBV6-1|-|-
TGTGCCAGCAGTGAACGGGGTAACACCGGGGAGCTGTTTTTT
CASSERGNTGELFF
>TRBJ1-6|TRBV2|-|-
TGTGCCAGCAGCGGGACAAGGTCCCGAAACTATAATTCACCCCTCCACTTT
CASSGTRSRNYNSPLHF
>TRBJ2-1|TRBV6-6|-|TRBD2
TGTGCCAGCAGTCGATCTAGCGGGACTCCCTGGGATGAGCAGTTCTTC
CASSRSSGTPWDEQFF
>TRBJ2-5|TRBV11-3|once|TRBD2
TGTGCCAGCAGCTTGGGTAACGGGAGGGCCGAGGAGACCCAGTACTTC
CASSLGNGRAEETQYF
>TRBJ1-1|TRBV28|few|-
TGTGCCAGCAGTGAGGGCGCTGAAGCTTTCTTT
CASSEGAEAFF
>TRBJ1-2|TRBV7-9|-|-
TGTGCCAGCAGCGGTACAGCTAACTATGGCTACACCTTC
CASSGTANYGYTF
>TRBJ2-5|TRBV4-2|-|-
TGTGCCAGCAGCCAAGATATAGGCGGATCGGACTCACAGGAGACCCAGTACTTC
CASSQDIGGSDSQETQYF
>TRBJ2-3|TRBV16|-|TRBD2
TGTGCCAGCAGCGAGGGAGGGTTCACAGATACGCAGTATTTT
CASSEGGFTDTQYF
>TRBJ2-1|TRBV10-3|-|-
TGTGCCATCAGTAGCGGAACCTACAATGAGCAGTTCTTC
CAISSGTYNEQFF
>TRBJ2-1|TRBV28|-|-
TGTGCCAGCAGTTTATTCTCCCCTAACAATGAGCAGTTCTTC
CASSLFSPNNEQFF
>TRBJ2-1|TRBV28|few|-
TGTGCCAGCAAGACGGCAGGGCGTTACAATGAGCAGTTCTTC
CASKTAGRYNEQFF
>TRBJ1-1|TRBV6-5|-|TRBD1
TGTGCCAGCAGCTTGACAGGGGAGGTTGGTACTGAAGCTTTCTTT
CASSLTGEVGTEAFF
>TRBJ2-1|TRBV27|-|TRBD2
TGTGCCAGCAGACTGACTAGCGGGAGCTCCTACAATGAGCAGTTCTTC
CASRLTSGSSYNEQFF
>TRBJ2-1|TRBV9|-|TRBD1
TGTGCCAGCAGCGTAGAGACAGGGGTGGATGAGCAGTTCTTC
CASSVETGVDEQFF
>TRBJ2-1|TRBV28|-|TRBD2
TGTGCCAGCGCTTTGGAGGCCCTCAGCGGGAGCTCCTACAATGAGCAGTTCTTC
CASALEALSGSSYNEQFF
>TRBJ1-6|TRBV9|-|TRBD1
TGTGCCAGCAGCCGCGGGGACAGCGATAATTCACCCCTCCACTTT
CASSRGDSDNSPLHF
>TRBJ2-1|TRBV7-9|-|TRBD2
TGTGCCAGCAGCGAGGTCCTAGCGGTCGATGAGCAGTTCTTC
CASSEVLAVDEQFF
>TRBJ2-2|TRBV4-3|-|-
TGCGCCAGCAGCCAAGGAGGCGAAGTCGGGGAGCTGTTTTTT
CASSQGGEVGELFF
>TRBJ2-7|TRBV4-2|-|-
TGTGCCAGCAGCCAAGATGTGCGGAGGCCCGAGCAGTACTTC
CASSQDVRRPEQYF
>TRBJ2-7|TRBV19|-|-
TGTGCCAGTAGTATTTCCAGGCCGGGCGAGCAGTACTTC
CASSISRPGEQYF
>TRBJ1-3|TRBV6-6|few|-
TGTGCCAGCAGTCGGGGGGGCGTTGGAAACACCATATATTTT
CASSRGGVGNTIYF
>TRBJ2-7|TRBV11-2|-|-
TGTGCCAGCAGCCCGCGGGACGTATCCTACGAGCAGTACTTC
CASSPRDVSYEQYF
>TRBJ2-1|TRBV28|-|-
TGTGCCAGCACCAGGCCTAGCAGAGAATGGGGTGAGCAGTTCTTC
CASTRPSREWGEQFF
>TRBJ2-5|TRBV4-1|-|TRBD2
TGCGCCAGCAGCCAGGGCCGGGGACTAGTGCCTTGGGGGGGTCACGAGACCCAGTACTTC
CASSQGRGLVPWGGHETQYF
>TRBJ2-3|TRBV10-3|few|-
TGTGCCATCAGTGAGTCGGGCAGCACAGATACGCAGTATTTT
CAISESGSTDTQYF
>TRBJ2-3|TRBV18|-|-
TGTGCCAGCTCACCCGTGGCCTCTTCCGAAGATACGCAGTATTTT
CASSPVASSEDTQYF
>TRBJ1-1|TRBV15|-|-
TGTGCCACCAGCAGAGATCGGAGGTCAGAAGCTTTCTTT
CATSRDRRSEAFF
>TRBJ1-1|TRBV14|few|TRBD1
TGTGCCAGCAGCCAAGAAGGCGGGACAGGGTCTGTTGAAGCCACTGAAGCTTTCTTT
CASSQEGGTGSVEATEAFF
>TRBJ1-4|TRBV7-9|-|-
TGTGCCAGCAGCTCTACTCGTAGGGGAACTAATGAAAAACTGTTTTTT
CASSSTRRGTNEKLFF